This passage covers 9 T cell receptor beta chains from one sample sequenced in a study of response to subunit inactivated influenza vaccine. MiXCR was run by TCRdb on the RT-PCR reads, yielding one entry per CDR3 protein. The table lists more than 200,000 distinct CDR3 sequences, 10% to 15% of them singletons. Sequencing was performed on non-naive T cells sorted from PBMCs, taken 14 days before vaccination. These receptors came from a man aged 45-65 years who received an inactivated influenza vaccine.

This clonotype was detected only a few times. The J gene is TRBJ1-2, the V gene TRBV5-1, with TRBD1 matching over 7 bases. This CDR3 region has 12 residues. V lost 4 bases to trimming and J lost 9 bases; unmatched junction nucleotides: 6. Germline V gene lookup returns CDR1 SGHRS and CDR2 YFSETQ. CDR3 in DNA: TGCGCCAGCAGCCGGGGACAGTCGAGCTACACCTTC. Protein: CASSRGQSSYTF.

This CDR3 is CAWSLAGVAAFF. DNA for the CDR3: TGTGCCTGGAGTCTAGCAGGGGTCGCGGCTTTCTTT. The chain carries TRBV30 and TRBJ1-1, with D possibly TRBD1 on 6 matching bases. This CDR3 has 12 residues. In germline, CDR1 is GTSNPN, CDR2 SVGIG (reference sequence). V lost 2 bases, J lost 11 bases, and 15 bases lay in between.

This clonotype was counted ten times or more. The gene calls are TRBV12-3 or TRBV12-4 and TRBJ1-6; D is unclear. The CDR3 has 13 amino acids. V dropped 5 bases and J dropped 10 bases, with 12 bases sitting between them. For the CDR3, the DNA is TGTGCCAGCAGTCCCGGAGGTCCCTCACCCCTCCACTTT. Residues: CASSPGGPSPLHF.

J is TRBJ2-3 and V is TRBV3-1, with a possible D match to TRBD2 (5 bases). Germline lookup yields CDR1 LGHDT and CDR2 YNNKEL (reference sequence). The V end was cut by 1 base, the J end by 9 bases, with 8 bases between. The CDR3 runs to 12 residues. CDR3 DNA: TGTGCCAGCAGCCAAGCCCGGGAAACGCAGTATTTT. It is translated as CASSQARETQYF.

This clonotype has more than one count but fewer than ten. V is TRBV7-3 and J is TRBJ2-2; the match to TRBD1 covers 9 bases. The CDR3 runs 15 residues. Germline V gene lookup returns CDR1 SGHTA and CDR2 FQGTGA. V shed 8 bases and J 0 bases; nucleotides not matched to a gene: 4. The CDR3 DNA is TGTGCCAGCTCACAGGGGGCCTCGAACACCGGGGAGCTGTTTTTT. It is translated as CASSQGASNTGELFF. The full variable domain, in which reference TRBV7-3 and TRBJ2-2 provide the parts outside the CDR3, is GAGVSQTPSNKVTEKGKYVELRCDPISGHTALYWYRQSLGQGPEFLIYFQGTGAADDSGLPNDRFFAVRPEGSVSTLKIQRTERGDSAVYLCASSQGASNTGELFFGEGSRLTVL.

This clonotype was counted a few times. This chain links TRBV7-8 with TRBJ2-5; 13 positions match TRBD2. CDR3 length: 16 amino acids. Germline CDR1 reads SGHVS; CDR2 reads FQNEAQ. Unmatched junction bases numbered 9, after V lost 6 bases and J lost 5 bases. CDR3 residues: CASREGTSGNSETQYF. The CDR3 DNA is TGTGCCAGCAGGGAGGGGACTAGCGGGAATTCGGAGACCCAGTACTTC.

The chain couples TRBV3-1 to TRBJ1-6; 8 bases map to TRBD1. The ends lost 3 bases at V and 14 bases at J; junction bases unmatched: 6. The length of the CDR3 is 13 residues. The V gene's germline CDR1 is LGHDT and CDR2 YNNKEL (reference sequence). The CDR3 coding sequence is TGTGCCAGCAGCCAGCAGGGGGCAAGAACCCTCCACTTT. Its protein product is CASSQQGARTLHF.

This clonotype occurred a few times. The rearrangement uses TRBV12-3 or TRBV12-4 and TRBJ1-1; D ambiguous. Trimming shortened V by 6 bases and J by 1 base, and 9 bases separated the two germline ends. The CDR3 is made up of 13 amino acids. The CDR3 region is CASSSTKNTEAFF. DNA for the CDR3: TGTGCCAGCAGCTCAACAAAGAACACTGAAGCTTTCTTT.

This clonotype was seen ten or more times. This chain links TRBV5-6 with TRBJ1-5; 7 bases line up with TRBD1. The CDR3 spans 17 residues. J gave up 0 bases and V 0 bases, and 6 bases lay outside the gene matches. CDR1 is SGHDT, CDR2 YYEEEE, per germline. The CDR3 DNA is TGTGCCAGCAGCTTGGGACAGGGTGGATATAGCAATCAGCCCCAGCATTTT. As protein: CASSLGQGGYSNQPQHF.